This TCR beta chain was observed in a study of OX40 agonist ivuxolimab in advanced cancers. The V and J ends lost 10 bases and 8 bases respectively, with 21 bases between them. The CDR3 is made up of 14 amino acids. CDR1 MNHEY and CDR2 SVGAGI come from the germline V gene. The method was immunoSEQ multiplex PCR; TCRdb's version includes in-frame clones alone and lacks a portion of them. The sample includes tens of thousands of clones, 82% of them seen just once. This clonotype was sampled from an adult with an advanced solid tumor such as melanoma, head and neck, liver or kidney cancer. The V call is TRBV6-5, the J call TRBJ2-1; a possible D gene is TRBD1 (5 bases). Material: CD4+ or CD8+ T cells sorted from blood, obtained in a trial of the OX40 agonist ivuxolimab. CDR3 amino acids: CATNSDKGYHEQFF. CDR3 nucleotides: TGTGCCACCAACTCGGACAAAGGGTACCATGAGCAGTTCTTC.